This is a list of T cell receptor beta chains from one sample in a study of T cell repertoires in cytomegalovirus infection. Each CDR3 protein is one row after TCRdb ran MiXCR on the reads. The sample consists of 200,000 to 300,000 distinct CDR3 sequences, over 8% of them appearing once. The sequencing input was PBMCs. The receptors derive from a human donor in good health (CMV status not recorded). Some clones in this sample may be carry-over from other donors' samples. Both conserved end residues are part of each CDR3. D genes are given only for firm matches. Rows may omit the clone size; those that give it use once, few, many or a size class.

.	TRBV7-2	many	TRBJ1-1	TGTGCCAGCAGCAGGGCGCAGGGATCGGGGAACACTGAAGCTTTCTTT	CASSRAQGSGNTEAFF
TRBD1	TRBV7-2	many	TRBJ1-1	TGTGCCAGCAGGGTACAGGGGTTCACTGAAGCTTTCTTT	CASRVQGFTEAFF
TRBD1	TRBV20-1	few	TRBJ2-7	TGTAGTGCTGGGACCGGGACAGTAGTTCGGGAGCAGTACTTC	CSAGTGTVVREQYF
TRBD2	TRBV4-3	many	TRBJ2-3	TGCGCCAGCAGCCCAGCGGGGGTCACCACAGATACGCAGTATTTT	CASSPAGVTTDTQYF
.	TRBV3-1	.	TRBJ2-1	TGTGCCAGCAGCCAAGATGGGCCGAGCAAGCAGTTCTTC	CASSQDGPSKQFF
.	TRBV7-2	many	TRBJ2-7	TGTGCCAGCAGCTTAGGTCCCAGTTTCTCCTACGAGCAGTACTTC	CASSLGPSFSYEQYF
TRBD1	TRBV12-3/TRBV12-4	many	TRBJ1-5	TGTGCCAGCAGTTTATCGTCAGGGGGGGTAAGCAATCAGCCCCAGCATTTT	CASSLSSGGVSNQPQHF
.	TRBV7-9	many	TRBJ2-3	TGTGCCAGCAGCTTAGGCCCGACAGGAAGCACAGATACGCAGTATTTT	CASSLGPTGSTDTQYF
.	TRBV7-2	many	TRBJ2-7	TGTGCCAGCAGCTTAGAGGGCGTCCTCTCCTACGAGCAGTACTTC	CASSLEGVLSYEQYF
TRBD1	TRBV7-2	many	TRBJ1-5	TGTGCCAGCAGCTTGGAGGGGGCGCTTCCTCAGCCCCAGCATTTT	CASSLEGALPQPQHF
TRBD1	TRBV7-2	many	TRBJ1-5	TGTGCCAGCAGCTTAGGACAGGGGGCGCGCCAGCCCCAGCATTTT	CASSLGQGARQPQHF
TRBD1	TRBV7-9	many	TRBJ1-1	TGTGCCAGCAGCTTCCAGACAGGGGCGAACACTGAAGCTTTCTTT	CASSFQTGANTEAFF
.	TRBV5-6	.	TRBJ2-1	TGTGCCAGCAGCGGTACAGGGATAGGGTACAATGAGCAGTTCTTC	CASSGTGIGYNEQFF
TRBD1	TRBV7-2	many	TRBJ1-1	TGTGCCAGCAGCTTAGAAGGGACAGGAAGGACTGAAGCTTTCTTT	CASSLEGTGRTEAFF
TRBD1	TRBV6-6	many	TRBJ2-1	TGTGCCAGCAGTTACTCGAGAGGTCGGCAGGGGGAACACAATGAGCAGTTCTTC	CASSYSRGRQGEHNEQFF
.	TRBV28	many	TRBJ1-1	TGTGCCAGCAGTTTACCGGGGACATTGAACACTGAAGCTTTCTTT	CASSLPGTLNTEAFF
.	TRBV7-2	many	TRBJ2-3	TGTGCCAGCAGCCTATACACAGGGTTGGATACGCAGTATTTT	CASSLYTGLDTQYF
.	TRBV27	.	TRBJ1-2	TGTGCCAGCAGTCCCCATATCGGCTATGGCTACACCTTC	CASSPHIGYGYTF
TRBD2	TRBV7-2	.	TRBJ2-3	TGTGCCAGCAGCTTAGGCCCAGCGGGGCGTGCAGATACGCAGTATTTT	CASSLGPAGRADTQYF
TRBD1	TRBV7-2	many	TRBJ2-3	TGTGCCAGCAACAACAGGGGGCGCACAGATACGCAGTATTTT	CASNNRGRTDTQYF
TRBD2	TRBV7-2	many	TRBJ2-2	TGTGCCAGCAGCTCGACTAGCGGGGGAGCCGGGGAGCTGTTTTTT	CASSSTSGGAGELFF
TRBD1	TRBV28	many	TRBJ1-5	TGTGCCAGCATTCCCGAGGGAGGGGGCAGGGCCCAGCATTTT	CASIPEGGGRAQHF
TRBD1	TRBV5-4	.	TRBJ1-2	TGTGCCAGCAGCTTGACAGGGGGATGGGACTACACCTTC	CASSLTGGWDYTF
TRBD1	TRBV11-3	many	TRBJ1-1	TGTGCCAGCAGTTCAGACAGGGGGTACACTGAAGCTTTCTTT	CASSSDRGYTEAFF
.	TRBV20-1	few	TRBJ2-7	TGCAGTGCTAGTCCCCCCGGCAACGAGCAGTACTTC	CSASPPGNEQYF
.	TRBV6-2/TRBV6-3	many	TRBJ1-5	TGTGCCAGCAGTCCTCGGACAGTAAATAGCAATCAGCCCCAGCATTTT	CASSPRTVNSNQPQHF
.	TRBV27	.	TRBJ2-7	TGTGCCAGCAGTCTAGGGGGGGGGGCCCGCTACGAGCAGTACTTC	CASSLGGGARYEQYF
.	TRBV20-1	many	TRBJ2-1	TGCAGTGCTAGTCGACCCGGGGGCGGCTCCTACAATGAGCAGTTCTTC	CSASRPGGGSYNEQFF
TRBD2	TRBV7-2	few	TRBJ2-3	TGTGCCAGCAGCGGTTTAGCGGGGGGTAGCACAGATACGCAGTATTTT	CASSGLAGGSTDTQYF
.	TRBV28	many	TRBJ1-4	TGTGCCAGCAGATTAGGGGCAACTAATGAAAAACTGTTTTTT	CASRLGATNEKLFF
.	TRBV20-1	.	TRBJ1-5	TGCAGTGCTAGAGCGGGGAGACAGGTTAGCAATCAGCCCCAGCATTTT	CSARAGRQVSNQPQHF
TRBD2	TRBV7-6	many	TRBJ2-7	TGTGCCAGCAGCCCTACGGGACTAGCCTACGAGCAGTACTTC	CASSPTGLAYEQYF
TRBD1	TRBV27	many	TRBJ1-1	TGTGCCAGCAGTTTACGAGGATTTCGATACGGGACAGGAGGGACTGAAGCTTTCTTT	CASSLRGFRYGTGGTEAFF
TRBD2	TRBV6-5	many	TRBJ2-7	TGTGCCAGCAGTTACTCCCCAGGGACTAGCGGCGAGCAGTACTTC	CASSYSPGTSGEQYF
TRBD2	TRBV7-2	many	TRBJ2-1	TGTGCCAGCAGCTTGTTAGCGGGGAACAATGAGCAGTTCTTC	CASSLLAGNNEQFF
.	TRBV7-2	many	TRBJ2-1	TGTGCCAGCAGCGAACGACAGTTTTACAATGAGCAGTTCTTC	CASSERQFYNEQFF
TRBD2	TRBV29-1	.	TRBJ2-5	TGCAGCGTTGAAGGCACTAGCGGGGCCCTGGGGACCCAGTACTTC	CSVEGTSGALGTQYF